The 4 T cell receptor beta chains reported below all come from one sample, sequenced in a study of shared clonotypes between healthy human individuals. The table came from immunoSEQ multiplex PCR; TCRdb's copy has only in-frame clones and leaves some out. The sample holds 950,000 to 1,100,000 clones; 60% to 80% are singletons and the top ten take approximately 1.5%. The specimen was memory CD4+ T cells sorted from blood. Stated subset: CD45RA-negative fraction. The receptor source for this set is a man younger than 35 in good health.

V usage is TRBV7-3 and J usage is TRBJ2-2; D assignment may be TRBD1 or TRBD2 (5 bases each). The CDR3 consists of 13 residues. Germline V gene data show CDR1 as SGHTA and CDR2 as FQGTGA. V lost 3 bases and J lost 5, with 7 bases in between. The CDR3 DNA sequence: TGTGCCAGCAGCTTGGGGGAAACCGGGGAGCTGTTTTTT. Translation gives CASSLGETGELFF. Full variable domain (missing parts from reference TRBV7-3 and TRBJ2-2): GAGVSQTPSNKVTEKGKYVELRCDPISGHTALYWYRQSLGQGPEFLIYFQGTGAADDSGLPNDRFFAVRPEGSVSTLKIQRTERGDSAVYLCASSLGETGELFFGEGSRLTVL.

The chain uses TRBV5-1 and TRBJ2-7, with 7 bases lining up with TRBD2. J was trimmed by 9 bases and V by 4 bases; bases with no gene match: 7. This CDR3 has 12 residues. Germline V lookup: CDR1 SGHRS, CDR2 YFSETQ. The CDR3 coding sequence is TGCGCCAGCAGCCCCGATGGGGGGGGGCAGTACTTC. Translating gives CASSPDGGGQYF.

The chain is built from TRBV6-7 and TRBJ1-5, with D possibly being TRBD1 (6 bases). TRBV6-7 is an open reading frame whose function is uncertain. This CDR3 has 19 amino acids. Between the trimmed V and J ends, which lost 4 bases and 0 bases, there was a span of 22 bases. CDR3 residues: CASSSLAGAEAYSNQPQHF. The CDR3 DNA reads as TGTGCCAGCAGTTCCCTCGCGGGGGCCGAAGCATATAGCAATCAGCCCCAGCATTTT.

This chain connects TRBV5-1 to TRBJ1-1, with 9 nucleotides matching TRBD1. Trimming took 4 bases from V and 3 from J; bases not matched to a gene: 7. Germline V CDR1 and CDR2: SGHRS, YFSETQ. This CDR3 is built from 15 residues. The CDR3 reads CASSPKHRGHTEAFF. For the CDR3, the DNA is TGCGCCAGCAGCCCCAAGCACAGGGGGCACACTGAAGCTTTCTTT.